This T cell receptor beta chain was retrieved from a study of cytomegalovirus exposure and HLA in healthy donors. The CDR3 extends over 15 amino acids. Germline V gene sequence: CDR1 SGHTA, CDR2 FQGNSA. Losses at the gene ends were 5 bases for V and 5 bases for J; bases not matched to a gene: 8. Assay: immunoSEQ multiplex PCR; the TCRdb copy retains only in-frame clones and omits some. The sample lists about 360,000 clones; roughly 90% were seen once. This chain joins TRBV7-2 and TRBJ2-5, with 10 bases fitting TRBD1. The specimen was PBMCs. This clonotype was obtained from a woman younger than 30 in good health and CMV-seronegative. The CDR3 spells CASSQDRGRSETQYF. CDR3 nucleotides: TGTGCCAGCAGCCAAGACAGGGGGCGATCGGAGACCCAGTACTTC. Drawing the rest from reference TRBV7-2 and TRBJ2-5, the complete variable domain is GAGVSQSPSNKVTEKGKDVELRCDPISGHTALYWYRQSLGQGLEFLIYFQGNSAPDKSGLPSDRFSAERTGGSVSTLTIQRTQQEDSAVYLCASSQDRGRSETQYFGPGTRLLVL.